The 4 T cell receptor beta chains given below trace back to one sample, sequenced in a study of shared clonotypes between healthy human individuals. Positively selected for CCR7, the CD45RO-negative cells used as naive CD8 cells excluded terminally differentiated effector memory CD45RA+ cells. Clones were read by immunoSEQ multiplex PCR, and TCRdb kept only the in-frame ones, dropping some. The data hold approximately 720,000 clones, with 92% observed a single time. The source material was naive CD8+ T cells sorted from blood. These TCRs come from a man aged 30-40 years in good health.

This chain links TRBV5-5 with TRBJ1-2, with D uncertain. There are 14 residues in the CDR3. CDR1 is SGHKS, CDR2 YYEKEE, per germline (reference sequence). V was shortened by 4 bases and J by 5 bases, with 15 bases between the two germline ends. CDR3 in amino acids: CASSAERAGYGYTF. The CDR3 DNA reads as TGTGCCAGCAGCGCGGAGAGAGCTGGGTATGGCTACACCTTC.

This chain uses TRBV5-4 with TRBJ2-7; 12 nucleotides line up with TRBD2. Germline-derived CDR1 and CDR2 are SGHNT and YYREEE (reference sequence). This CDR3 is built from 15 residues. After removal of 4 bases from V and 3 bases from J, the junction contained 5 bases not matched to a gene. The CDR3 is CASSPGLAGIYEQYF. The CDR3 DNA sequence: TGTGCCAGCAGCCCGGGACTAGCGGGTATCTACGAGCAGTACTTC.

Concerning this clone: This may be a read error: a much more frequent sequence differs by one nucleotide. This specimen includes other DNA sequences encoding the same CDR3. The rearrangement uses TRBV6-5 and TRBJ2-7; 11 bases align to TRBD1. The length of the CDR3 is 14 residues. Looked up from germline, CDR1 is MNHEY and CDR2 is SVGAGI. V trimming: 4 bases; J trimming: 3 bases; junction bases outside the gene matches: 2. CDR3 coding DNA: TGTGCCAGCAGTTTAGGGACAGGGGGCTACGAGCAGTACTTC. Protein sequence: CASSLGTGGYEQYF.

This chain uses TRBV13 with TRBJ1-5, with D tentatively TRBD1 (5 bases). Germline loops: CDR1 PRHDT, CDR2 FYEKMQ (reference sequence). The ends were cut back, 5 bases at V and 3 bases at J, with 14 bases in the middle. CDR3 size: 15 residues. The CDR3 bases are TGTGCCAGCAGCGCCCGACAGCAGTTCAATCAGCCCCAGCATTTT. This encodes CASSARQQFNQPQHF.